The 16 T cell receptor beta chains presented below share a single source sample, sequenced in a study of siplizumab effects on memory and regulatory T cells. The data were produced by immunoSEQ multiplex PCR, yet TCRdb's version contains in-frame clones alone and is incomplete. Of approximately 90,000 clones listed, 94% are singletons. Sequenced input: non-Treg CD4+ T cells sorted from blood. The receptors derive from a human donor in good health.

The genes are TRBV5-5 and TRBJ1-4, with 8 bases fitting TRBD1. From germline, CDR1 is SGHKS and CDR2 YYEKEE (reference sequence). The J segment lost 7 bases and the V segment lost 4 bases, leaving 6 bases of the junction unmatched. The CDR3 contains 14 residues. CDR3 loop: CASSGQGAPEKLFF. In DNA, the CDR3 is TGTGCCAGCAGCGGGCAGGGGGCACCTGAAAAACTGTTTTTT.

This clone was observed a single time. CDR3 in DNA: TGTGCCAGCAGCTGGGAAGTCACTAGCGGAAGCGAGCAGTACTTC. Amino acids: CASSWEVTSGSEQYF. The chain uses TRBV7-2 and TRBJ2-7; 8 nucleotides agree with TRBD2. This CDR3 spans 15 amino acids. V lost 4 bases and J lost 6; bases outside the gene matches: 11. Germline V CDR1 and CDR2: SGHTA, FQGNSA. The full variable domain, with the rest looked up from reference TRBV7-2 and TRBJ2-7, is GAGVSQSPSNKVTEKGKDVELRCDPISGHTALYWYRQSLGQGLEFLIYFQGNSAPDKSGLPSDRFSAERTGGSVSTLTIQRTQQEDSAVYLCASSWEVTSGSEQYFGPGTRLTVT.

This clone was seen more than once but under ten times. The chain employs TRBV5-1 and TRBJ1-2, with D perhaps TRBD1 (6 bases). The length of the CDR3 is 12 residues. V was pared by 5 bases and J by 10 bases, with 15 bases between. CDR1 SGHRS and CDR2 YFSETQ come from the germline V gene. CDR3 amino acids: CASSWGRDDYTF. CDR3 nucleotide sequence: TGCGCCAGCAGTTGGGGGCGCGACGACTACACCTTC. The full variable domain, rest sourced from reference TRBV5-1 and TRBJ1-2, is KAGVTQTPRYLIKTRGQQVTLSCSPISGHRSVSWYQQTPGQGLQFLFEYFSETQRNKGNFPGRFSGRQFSNSRSEMNVSTLELGDSALYLCASSWGRDDYTFGSGTRLTVV.

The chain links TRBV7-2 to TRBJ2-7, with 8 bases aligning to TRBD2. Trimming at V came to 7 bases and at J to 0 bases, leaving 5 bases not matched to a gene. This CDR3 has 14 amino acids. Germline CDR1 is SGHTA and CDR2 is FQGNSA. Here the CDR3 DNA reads TGTGCCAGCAACCAGCGGGGGATCTCCTACGAGCAGTACTTC. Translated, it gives CASNQRGISYEQYF.

The DNA for the CDR3 is TGTGCCACCAGCAGAGATCTGGGCCAGTATGGCTACACCTTC. Translated, it gives CATSRDLGQYGYTF. V is TRBV15 and J is TRBJ1-2; unclear D gene. V lost 0 bases to trimming and J lost 5 bases, with 10 bases between them. This CDR3 spans 14 amino acids. The germline V gene encodes CDR1 LNHNV and CDR2 YYDKDF (reference sequence).

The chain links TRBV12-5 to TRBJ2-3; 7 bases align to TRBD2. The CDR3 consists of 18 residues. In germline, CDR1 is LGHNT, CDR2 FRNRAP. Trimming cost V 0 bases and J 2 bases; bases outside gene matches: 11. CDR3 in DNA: TGTGCTAGTGGTTTGGTAAAAGTTGAGCGGGAAGACACAGATACGCAGTATTTT. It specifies CASGLVKVEREDTDTQYF.

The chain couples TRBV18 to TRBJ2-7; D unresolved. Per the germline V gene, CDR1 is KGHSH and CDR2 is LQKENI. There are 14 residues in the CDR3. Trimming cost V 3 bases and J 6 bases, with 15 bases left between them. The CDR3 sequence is CASSPRPAGLEQYF. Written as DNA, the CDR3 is TGTGCCAGCTCACCCCGTCCAGCCGGGCTCGAGCAGTACTTC.

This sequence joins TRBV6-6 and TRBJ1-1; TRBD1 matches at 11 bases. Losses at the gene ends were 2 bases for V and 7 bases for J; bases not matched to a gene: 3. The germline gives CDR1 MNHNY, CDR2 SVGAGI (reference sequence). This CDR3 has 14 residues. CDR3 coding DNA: TGTGCCAGCAGTTACGGACAGGGGGCCGGTGAAGCTTTCTTT. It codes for CASSYGQGAGEAFF.

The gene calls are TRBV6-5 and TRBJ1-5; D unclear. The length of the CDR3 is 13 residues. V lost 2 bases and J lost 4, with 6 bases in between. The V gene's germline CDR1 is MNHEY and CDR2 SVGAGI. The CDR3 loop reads CASSYRRNQPQHF. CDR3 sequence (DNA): TGTGCCAGCAGTTACCGTAGGAATCAGCCCCAGCATTTT.

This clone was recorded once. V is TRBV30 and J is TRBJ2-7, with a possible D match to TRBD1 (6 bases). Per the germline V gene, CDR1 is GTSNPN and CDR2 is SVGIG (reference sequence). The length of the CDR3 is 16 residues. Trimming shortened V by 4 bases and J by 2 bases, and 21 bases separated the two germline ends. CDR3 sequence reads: CAWNSPQGTQTYEQYF. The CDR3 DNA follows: TGTGCCTGGAATTCTCCCCAGGGGACCCAAACCTACGAGCAGTACTTC. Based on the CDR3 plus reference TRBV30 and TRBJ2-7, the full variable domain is SQTIHQWPATLVQPVGSPLSLECTVEGTSNPNLYWYRQAAGRGLQLLFYSVGIGQISSEVPQNLSASRPQDRQFILSSKKLLLSDSGFYLCAWNSPQGTQTYEQYFGPGTRLTVT.

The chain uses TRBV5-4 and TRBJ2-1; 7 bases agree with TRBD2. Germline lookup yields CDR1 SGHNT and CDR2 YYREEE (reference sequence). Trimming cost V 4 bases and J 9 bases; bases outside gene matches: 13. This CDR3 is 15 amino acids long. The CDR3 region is CASSPETGRSGEQFF. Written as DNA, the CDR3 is TGTGCCAGCAGCCCTGAGACCGGGAGGTCAGGTGAGCAGTTCTTC. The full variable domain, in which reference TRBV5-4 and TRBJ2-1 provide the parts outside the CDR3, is ETGVTQSPTHLIKTRGQQVTLRCSSQSGHNTVSWYQQALGQGPQFIFQYYREEENGRGNFPPRFSGLQFPNYSSELNVNALELDDSALYLCASSPETGRSGEQFFGPGTRLTVL.

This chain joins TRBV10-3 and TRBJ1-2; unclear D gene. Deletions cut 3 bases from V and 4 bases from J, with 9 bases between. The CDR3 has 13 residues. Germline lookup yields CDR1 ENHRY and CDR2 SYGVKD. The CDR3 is CAISEAEIYGYTF. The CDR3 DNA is TGTGCCATCAGTGAAGCGGAGATCTATGGCTACACCTTC.

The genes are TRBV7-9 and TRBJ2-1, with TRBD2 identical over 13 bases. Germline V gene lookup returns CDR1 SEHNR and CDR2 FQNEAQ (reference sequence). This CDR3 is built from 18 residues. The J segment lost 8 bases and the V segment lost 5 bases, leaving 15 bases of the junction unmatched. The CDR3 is CASSRRTSGRPKGDEQFF. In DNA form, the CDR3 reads TGTGCCAGCAGCCGAAGGACTAGCGGGAGACCTAAAGGGGATGAGCAGTTCTTC.

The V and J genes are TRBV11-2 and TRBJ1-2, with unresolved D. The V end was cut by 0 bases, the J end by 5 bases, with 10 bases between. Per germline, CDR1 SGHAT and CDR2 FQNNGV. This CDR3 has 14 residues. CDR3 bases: TGTGCCAGCAGCTTAGATCCGGCAGGTTATGGCTACACCTTC. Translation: CASSLDPAGYGYTF.

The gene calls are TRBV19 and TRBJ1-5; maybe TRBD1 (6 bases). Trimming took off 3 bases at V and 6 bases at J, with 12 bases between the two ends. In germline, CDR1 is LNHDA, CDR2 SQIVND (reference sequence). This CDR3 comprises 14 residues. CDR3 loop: CASSIAARGQPQHF. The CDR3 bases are TGTGCCAGTAGTATTGCGGCCAGGGGTCAGCCCCAGCATTTT.

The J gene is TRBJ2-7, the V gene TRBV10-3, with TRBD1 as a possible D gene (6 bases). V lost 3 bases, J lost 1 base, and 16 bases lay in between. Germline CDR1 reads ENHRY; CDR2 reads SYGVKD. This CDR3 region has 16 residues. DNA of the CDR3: TGTGCCATCAGTGATGGGGGCAGGAGAAGGTCCTACGAGCAGTACTTC. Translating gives CAISDGGRRRSYEQYF.